This T cell receptor (beta chain) stems from a study of radiation and T cells in renal cell carcinoma. Regarding the study as a whole: Top tumor clonotypes rose in blood 2 weeks post-radiation, then contracted.

The table came from immunoSEQ multiplex PCR; TCRdb's copy has only in-frame clones and leaves some out. The sample holds about 90,000 clones, around four fifths seen once. The time point denotes: blood 4 weeks post-SBRT, at nephrectomy. Indicated treatment: 15 Gy SBRT to primary tumor, nephrectomy 4 weeks later. Nephrectomy followed 15 Gy stereotactic body radiation by 4 weeks. Blood was sampled at baseline, 2 weeks and 4 weeks after SBRT. The patient's renal cell carcinoma had clear cell pathology. Germline lookup yields CDR1 SGHAT and CDR2 FQNNGV. This CDR3 is 13 amino acids long. Trimming shortened V by 5 bases and J by 3 bases, and 11 bases separated the two germline ends. This clone was seen more than once but under ten times. Its antigen is unknown.

The material was blood, obtained from a patient whose treatment included radiotherapy and nephrectomy. The receptor comes from a man aged 50-59 years with renal cell carcinoma. The chain carries TRBV11-2 and TRBJ2-7; D possibly corresponds to TRBD1 (5 bases). CDR3: CASSAAQGYEQYF. The CDR3 DNA is TGTGCCAGCAGCGCGGCGCAGGGCTACGAGCAGTACTTC.